The 20 T cell receptor beta chains given below trace back to one sample, sequenced in a study of identical twins. MiXCR, applied by TCRdb to the 5' RACE reads, yields one record per CDR3 protein. The table lists 1.5 million to 2 million distinct CDR3 sequences, around 33% of them singletons. Input material: cord blood. The receptor set was obtained from a newborn girl in good health.

The chain has TRBV28 and TRBJ2-7; possibly TRBD1 for D (5 bases). V gave up 1 base and J gave up 2 bases, with 15 bases separating them. The CDR3 totals 16 residues. Germline V gives CDR1 MDHEN, CDR2 SYDVKM. The CDR3 reads CASSLSQGSHAYEQYF. The CDR3 region has the DNA TGTGCCAGCAGTTTATCGCAGGGTAGTCATGCCTACGAGCAGTACTTC.

The chain employs TRBV6-1 and TRBJ1-2; 8 nucleotides line up with TRBD1. The V gene end was trimmed by 7 bases and the J gene end by 4 bases; junction bases not matched to a gene: 8. The V gene's germline CDR1 is MNHNS and CDR2 SASEGT. CDR3 length equals 14 residues. The CDR3 sequence: CASIRDRGGYGYTF. CDR3 nucleotides: TGTGCCAGCATCCGAGACAGGGGCGGCTATGGCTACACCTTC.

This clonotype was counted a few times. The chain is built from TRBV9 and TRBJ2-4; 7 nucleotides align to TRBD1. The CDR3 has 16 amino acids. Germline CDR1 is SGDLS and CDR2 is YYNGEE. With 0 bases clipped from V and 6 bases from J, the junction kept 9 bases outside the gene matches. This CDR3 reads CASSVGGTDLGNIQYF. The CDR3 DNA reads as TGTGCCAGCAGCGTAGGGGGGACAGACTTGGGAAACATTCAGTACTTC.

The V and J genes are TRBV6-6 and TRBJ2-1; 8 bases align to TRBD2. From germline, CDR1 is MNHNY and CDR2 SVGAGI (reference sequence). The CDR3 consists of 15 residues. The ends lost 4 bases at V and 6 bases at J; junction bases unmatched: 8. Here the CDR3 DNA reads TGTGCCAGCAGTTCCCAGCGGGAGCTGGGCAATGAGCAGTTCTTC. Its protein is CASSSQRELGNEQFF.

This chain links TRBV2 with TRBJ1-4; a weak D match, TRBD1 (5 bases). Germline loops: CDR1 SNHLY, CDR2 FYNNEI. CDR3 length equals 14 residues. Trimming shortened V by 6 bases and J by 8 bases, and 16 bases separated the two germline ends. CDR3 protein: CASRKDTWGEKLFF. In nucleotides, the CDR3 is TGTGCCAGCAGAAAGGACACCTGGGGCGAAAAACTGTTTTTT.

This chain uses TRBV5-1 with TRBJ2-1; 10 bases match TRBD2. Looked up from germline, CDR1 is SGHRS and CDR2 is YFSETQ. The V gene end was trimmed by 7 bases and the J gene end by 4 bases; junction bases not matched to a gene: 5. The CDR3 consists of 14 residues. CDR3 nucleotide sequence: TGCGCCAGCGGTAGCGGGGGGTCTTACAATGAGCAGTTCTTC. It encodes CASGSGGSYNEQFF.

Worth noting for this clonotype: At one end the junction does not follow the germline gene, possibly because of a read error. The chain is built from TRBV28 and TRBJ1-1, with D tentatively TRBD1 (5 bases). The CDR3 is made up of 12 amino acids. Germline CDR1 and CDR2: MDHEN and SYDVKM. CDR3 DNA sequence: TGTGCCAGCGGGACTGACAACACTGAAGTTTTCTTT. Amino acids: CASGTDNTEVFF.

In this sample, this clonotype turned up a few times. This chain uses TRBV9 with TRBJ2-2; a weak D match, TRBD1 (6 bases). Trimming cost V 0 bases and J 1 base, with 7 bases left between them. Germline CDR1 and CDR2: SGDLS and YYNGEE. The CDR3 runs to 15 residues. The CDR3 protein is CASSVETGNTGELFF. CDR3 bases: TGTGCCAGCAGCGTAGAGACAGGGAACACCGGGGAGCTGTTTTTT.

In its sample, this clonotype was seen a few times. This chain joins TRBV20-1 and TRBJ1-5, with TRBD1 as a possible D gene (6 bases). CDR3 length: 15 amino acids. V lost 0 bases and J lost 4, with 13 bases in between. Looked up from germline, CDR1 is DFQATT and CDR2 is SNEGSKA (reference sequence). CDR3 sequence reads: CSARDYTGPNQPQHF. DNA of the CDR3: TGCAGTGCTAGAGATTATACAGGGCCAAATCAGCCCCAGCATTTT.

This chain uses TRBV28 with TRBJ2-3; 7 bases line up with TRBD2. The CDR3 has 14 residues. Germline trimming cut 6 bases from V and 6 bases from J; bases unmatched to any gene: 9. Per germline, CDR1 MDHEN and CDR2 SYDVKM. The CDR3 DNA reads TGTGCCAGCAGGTTCCGGGCCGGGGGGGATACGCAGTATTTT. Translating it yields CASRFRAGGDTQYF.

The CDR3: CASSQQGNNEKLFF. DNA of the CDR3: TGTGCCAGCAGTCAACAGGGGAACAATGAAAAACTGTTTTTT. This chain links TRBV2 with TRBJ1-4; 7 bases fit TRBD1. Germline assignment: CDR1 SNHLY and CDR2 FYNNEI. V was clipped by 5 bases and J by 5 bases; unmatched bases: 5. The CDR3 runs to 14 residues.

The genes are TRBV11-1 and TRBJ2-1; no definite D call. The CDR3 sequence is 13 residues long. The ends were cut back, 5 bases at V and 5 bases at J, with 10 bases in the middle. Germline CDR1 is SGHAT and CDR2 is FQDESV (reference sequence). For the CDR3, the DNA is TGTGCCAGCAGCACCCGAAGGGACAATGAGCAGTTCTTC. It is translated as CASSTRRDNEQFF.

The chain carries TRBV4-2 and TRBJ2-7; D call uncertain. Per germline, CDR1 LGHNA and CDR2 YNFKEQ. This CDR3 has 12 amino acids. Trimming shortened V by 3 bases and J by 6 bases, and 9 bases separated the two germline ends. The DNA for the CDR3 is TGTGCCAGCAGCCATAGGCGATCCGAGCAGTACTTC. Its translation: CASSHRRSEQYF.

The rearrangement links TRBV20-1 to TRBJ1-1; no clear D gene. The CDR3 covers 12 residues. With 5 bases removed from V and 5 bases from J, the gap between germline ends came to 12 bases. Per the germline V gene, CDR1 is DFQATT and CDR2 is SNEGSKA (reference sequence). Here the CDR3 DNA reads TGCAGTGCTGGACCCCCGAAGACTGAAGCTTTCTTT. Translation gives CSAGPPKTEAFF.

This clonotype was counted a few times. V and J are TRBV21-1 and TRBJ2-3; the D segment call TRBD2 is taken from the table without a DNA check. TRBV21-1 has pseudogene status. The CDR3 is made up of 15 amino acids. The CDR3 loop is CASSERLAGVDTQYF. The CDR3 nucleotides are TGTGCCAGCAGCGAAAGACTAGCGGGTGTGGATACGCAGTATTTT.

The chain couples TRBV20-1 to TRBJ2-3; 7 bases are a match to TRBD2. There are 15 residues in the CDR3. From germline, CDR1 is DFQATT and CDR2 SNEGSKA (reference sequence). V was pared by 0 bases and J by 2 bases, with 5 bases of the junction left unmatched. CDR3 sequence (DNA): TGCAGTGCTAGAGATGCTAGCGGACCCACAGATACGCAGTATTTT. It specifies CSARDASGPTDTQYF.

This clonotype was seen once. Relative to the germline gene, one junction end is altered; a read error may explain this. The chain joins TRBV6-1 to TRBJ1-2; no definite D call. CDR3 size: 13 residues. From germline, CDR1 is MNHNS and CDR2 SASEGT. CDR3 residues: CASSPTSNYGCTF. DNA for the CDR3: TGTGCCAGCAGCCCAACATCTAACTATGGCTGCACCTTC.

The chain recombines TRBV6-5 with TRBJ2-4; no firm D call. Trimming removed 1 base from V and 11 bases from J, with 15 bases in between. Germline-derived CDR1 and CDR2 are MNHEY and SVGAGI. The CDR3 runs 14 residues. The CDR3 spells CASSYLSGPRLQYF. DNA of the CDR3: TGTGCCAGCAGTTACTTAAGTGGGCCTCGGCTTCAGTACTTC.

The chain carries TRBV5-1 and TRBJ1-6; 7 bases fit TRBD1. The length of the CDR3 is 15 residues. The J segment lost 8 bases and the V segment lost 2 bases, leaving 7 bases of the junction unmatched. CDR1 is SGHRS, CDR2 YFSETQ, per germline. CDR3 sequence: CASSFRDRGDSPLHF. CDR3 sequence (DNA): TGCGCCAGCAGCTTCCGGGACAGAGGCGATTCACCCCTCCACTTT.

The chain has TRBV28 and TRBJ2-4, with TRBD2 matching 7 bases. Per the germline V gene, CDR1 is MDHEN and CDR2 is SYDVKM. Losses at the gene ends were 8 bases for V and 0 bases for J; bases not matched to a gene: 13. The CDR3 is made up of 17 amino acids. The CDR3 spells CASGEGGYIVAKNIQYF. The CDR3 coding sequence is TGTGCCAGCGGGGAGGGAGGATATATCGTAGCCAAAAACATTCAGTACTTC.